This passage covers 10 T cell receptor beta chains from one sample sequenced in a study of blood T cell repertoires in COVID-19. Libraries were prepared by immunoSEQ multiplex PCR; TCRdb keeps only in-frame clonotypes and omits some of them. Seen here are some 200,000 clones, 80% to 90% observed once, and the top ten hold more than 12%. Specimen: peripheral blood. These receptors were collected from a woman in her 70s with COVID-19, enrolled during active disease.

V and J are TRBV11-3 and TRBJ2-3; 9 nucleotides match TRBD1. Unmatched junction bases numbered 6, after V lost 5 bases and J lost 6 bases. This CDR3 comprises 14 residues. Germline V gives CDR1 SGHNT, CDR2 YENEEA. The CDR3 region has the DNA TGTGCCAGCAGCCTAAGGACAGGGGCGGATACGCAGTATTTT. This codes for CASSLRTGADTQYF.

The chain joins TRBV18 to TRBJ2-1; D ambiguous. V lost 5 bases to trimming and J lost 5 bases, with 10 bases between them. There are 13 residues in the CDR3. Germline loops: CDR1 KGHSH, CDR2 LQKENI. The CDR3 DNA sequence: TGTGCCAGCTCATTCGTTGTAGACAATGAGCAGTTCTTC. Protein product: CASSFVVDNEQFF.

The chain links TRBV5-5 to TRBJ1-2, with 8 bases fitting TRBD1. This CDR3 has 14 amino acids. CDR1 and CDR2 from the germline V gene are SGHKS and YYEKEE (reference sequence). V was clipped by 3 bases and J by 4 bases; unmatched bases: 5. CDR3 sequence: CASSSHDRGYGYTF. The DNA of the CDR3 is TGTGCCAGCAGCTCCCACGACAGGGGCTATGGCTACACCTTC. Looking up the rest from reference TRBV5-5 and TRBJ1-2 gives the full variable domain: DAGVTQSPTHLIKTRGQQVTLRCSPISGHKSVSWYQQVLGQGPQFIFQYYEKEERGRGNFPDRFSARQFPNYSSELNVNALLLGDSALYLCASSSHDRGYGYTFGSGTRLTVV.

The chain is built from TRBV19 and TRBJ2-1, with 7 bases fitting TRBD1. CDR1 is LNHDA and CDR2 is SQIVND in the germline V gene (reference sequence). V lost 7 bases, J lost 4 bases, and 13 bases stayed unmatched. CDR3 length: 16 amino acids. The CDR3 spells CASTPRIGGAYNEQFF. The CDR3 nucleotides read TGTGCCAGTACCCCAAGAATAGGGGGCGCTTACAATGAGCAGTTCTTC.

The gene calls are TRBV29-1 and TRBJ1-1; D uncertain. Trimming took off 7 bases at V and 6 bases at J, with 24 bases between the two ends. This CDR3 contains 15 residues. Germline V gene data show CDR1 as SQVTM and CDR2 as ANQGSEA. The CDR3 reads CSAVPLLGGSPEAFF. CDR3 DNA sequence: TGCAGCGCAGTCCCCTTACTAGGAGGGAGCCCTGAAGCTTTCTTT. The full variable domain, completed using reference TRBV29-1 and TRBJ1-1, is SAVISQKPSRDICQRGTSLTIQCQVDSQVTMMFWYRQQPGQSLTLIATANQGSEATYESGFVIDKFPISRPNLTFSTLTVSNMSPEDSSIYLCSAVPLLGGSPEAFFGQGTRLTVV.

There are a few counts of this clone. The V and J genes are TRBV28 and TRBJ1-1, with a weak D call TRBD1 (6 bases). The germline V and J ends were trimmed by 7 bases and 1 base, with 13 bases remaining between them. Per the germline V gene, CDR1 is MDHEN and CDR2 is SYDVKM. The CDR3 consists of 14 residues. CDR3 sequence: CASTPGTKNTEAFF. As DNA, the CDR3 is TGTGCCAGCACCCCCGGGACAAAGAACACTGAAGCTTTCTTT.

This rearrangement joins TRBV2 to TRBJ2-5; TRBD1 agrees at 9 bases. The CDR3 contains 13 residues. Germline V gives CDR1 SNHLY, CDR2 FYNNEI. J gave up 1 base and V 6 bases, and 0 bases lay outside the gene matches. The CDR3 is CASRDRGQETQYF. The CDR3 region has the DNA TGTGCCAGCAGGGACAGGGGCCAAGAGACCCAGTACTTC.

Remarks on this clone: The identical CDR3 is also encoded by other nucleotide sequences in the sample. The chain uses TRBV28 and TRBJ1-1; tentatively, D is TRBD1 (5 bases). Trimming shortened V by 2 bases and J by 5 bases, and 9 bases separated the two germline ends. CDR1 and CDR2 from the germline V gene are MDHEN and SYDVKM. The CDR3 loop spans 13 amino acids. CDR3 sequence (DNA): TGTGCCAGCAGTTTAGGGGGAGGGACTGAAGCTTTCTTT. As protein: CASSLGGGTEAFF.

The table lists this clone with a count of one. The chain carries TRBV27 and TRBJ2-7; TRBD1 matches 8 bases. The J segment lost 2 bases and the V segment lost 5 bases, leaving 14 bases of the junction unmatched. CDR3 length: 17 residues. Germline assignment: CDR1 MNHEY and CDR2 SMNVEV (reference sequence). The CDR3 DNA follows: TGTGCCAGCAGTCCCCTACCGACAGGGGTGAAGACCTACGAGCAGTACGTC. Its protein is CASSPLPTGVKTYEQYV.

The chain combines TRBV7-2 with TRBJ2-1, with D possibly matching TRBD1 (6 bases). The CDR3 spans 14 residues. The V gene lost 4 bases and the J gene lost 10 bases, with 17 bases spanning the gap. Germline V lookup: CDR1 SGHTA, CDR2 FQGNSA. The CDR3 DNA reads TGTGCCAGCAGCTCTATTATCGCAGGGGCAGAGCAGTTCTTC. It yields the protein CASSSIIAGAEQFF. The variable domain in full, completed from reference TRBV7-2 and TRBJ2-1, reads GAGVSQSPSNKVTEKGKDVELRCDPISGHTALYWYRQSLGQGLEFLIYFQGNSAPDKSGLPSDRFSAERTGGSVSTLTIQRTQQEDSAVYLCASSSIIAGAEQFFGPGTRLTVL.